These T cell receptor beta chains were read from a single sample in a study of blood T cell repertoires in COVID-19. Measured with immunoSEQ multiplex PCR; TCRdb has only the in-frame clones, and not every one. Found here are fewer than 50,000 clones, about four fifths of them singletons; the top ten hold approximately 44%. Sequenced: peripheral blood. These receptors originate from an elderly woman with active or convalescent COVID-19. The CDR3 runs from the conserved cysteine through the conserved F or W. The D gene is left open where the match is weak. Expanded clones get a size class; other rows say once, few or many, or leave the size out.

TRBJ1-4	TRBV9	.	TRBD1	15	TGTGCCAGCAGCGGCAAGGACAGGGCTAATGAAAAACTGTTTTTT	CASSGKDRANEKLFF
TRBJ1-4	TRBV19	.	TRBD1	15	TGTGCCAGTAGCCCTCCGGGACAGCAACTAGAAAAACTGTTTTTT	CASSPPGQQLEKLFF
TRBJ1-5	TRBV4-1	.	TRBD1	15	TGCGCCAGCAGCCAACAGGGGGCAAGCAATCAGCCCCAGCATTTT	CASSQQGASNQPQHF
TRBJ1-2	TRBV3-1/TRBV3-2	.	.	13	TGTGCCAGCAGCCAAGGACAGAACTATGGCTACACCTTC	CASSQGQNYGYTF
TRBJ2-7	TRBV24-1	.	TRBD1	14	TGTGCCACCAGTGAGACAGGGGCACGTGACGAGCAGTACTTC	CATSETGARDEQYF
TRBJ2-3	TRBV23-1	few	TRBD2	16	TGCGCCAGCAGCAGACTAGCGGGAGGTCTCCCAGATACGCAGTATTTT	CASSRLAGGLPDTQYF
TRBJ1-1	TRBV6-5	once	.	13	TGTGCCACCGTTCGGCCCCCGGGCACTGAAGCTTTCTTT	CATVRPPGTEAFF
TRBJ1-1	TRBV25-1	.	TRBD1	13	TGTGCCAGCAGCGGACAGGGTTTTACTGAAGCTTTCTTT	CASSGQGFTEAFF
TRBJ2-3	TRBV27	.	TRBD2	15	TGTGCCAGCAGTTCAGCGGGAGTCTTCACAGATACGCAGTATTTT	CASSSAGVFTDTQYF
TRBJ1-4	TRBV19	.	TRBD1	15	TGTGCCAGTAGTACAACCGGGACAGGGAAAGAAAAACTGTTTTTT	CASSTTGTGKEKLFF
TRBJ1-5	TRBV30	.	.	15	TGTGCCTGGAGCGGGGGGGTCGGGAGCAATCAGCCCCAGCATTTT	CAWSGGVGSNQPQHF
TRBJ2-5	TRBV14	.	TRBD2	16	TGTGCCAGCAGCCAGGGGCTAGCGGGAGGACAAGAGACCCAGTACTTC	CASSQGLAGGQETQYF
TRBJ1-2	TRBV29-1	.	TRBD1	11	TGCAGCGTGCAAGGACAGGGGGACTACACCTTC	CSVQGQGDYTF
TRBJ2-3	TRBV27	.	TRBD2	19	TGTGCCAGCAGTTTGGGCTCTGCGGGGGGGACCCCTCGGACAGATACGCAGTATTTT	CASSLGSAGGTPRTDTQYF
TRBJ2-5	TRBV27	.	TRBD2	18	TGTGCCAGCAGAAAGAGCGGGAGGGCTTCGACCAGCCAAGAGACCCAGTACTTC	CASRKSGRASTSQETQYF
TRBJ1-3	TRBV11-2	.	.	12	TGTGCCAGCAGCCGTCCCGGAAACACCATATATTTT	CASSRPGNTIYF
TRBJ1-1	TRBV13	.	.	13	TGTGCCAGCAGCTTATGGGGCTCCACTGAAGCTTTCTTT	CASSLWGSTEAFF
TRBJ2-2	TRBV6-5	.	TRBD1	15	TGTGCCAGCAGCGCCCTCCCAGGGGGCGTCGGGGAGCTGTTTTTT	CASSALPGGVGELFF
TRBJ2-6	TRBV7-8	few	.	15	TGTGCCAGCAGTATCGGGGTATCTGGGGCCAACGTCCTGACTTTC	CASSIGVSGANVLTF
TRBJ1-1	TRBV10-3	.	.	14	TGTGCCATCAGTGAGCAAGACGGGAGAACTGAAGCTTTCTTT	CAISEQDGRTEAFF
TRBJ2-3	TRBV18	.	.	15	TGTGCCAGCTCACCAGGAACAGTTAGCACAGATACGCAGTATTTT	CASSPGTVSTDTQYF
TRBJ1-5	TRBV24-1	.	.	17	TGTGCCACCAGTGACCGTAAGGCGGGACTCATCAATCAGCCCCAGCATTTT	CATSDRKAGLINQPQHF
TRBJ2-7	TRBV10-2	.	TRBD1	14	TGCGCCAGCGAGGGACAGCTTAATTCCTACGAGCAGTACTTC	CASEGQLNSYEQYF
TRBJ2-5	TRBV9	.	.	13	TGTGCCAGCAGCGCCCCCCTGGAGGAGACCCAGTACTTC	CASSAPLEETQYF
TRBJ1-1	TRBV6-4	.	TRBD1	13	TGTGCCAGCAGTGAGGGACAGACGAGTATCCCCTTCTTT	CASSEGQTSIPFF
TRBJ1-1	TRBV15	.	.	16	TGTGCCACCAGCAGAGATGGTGGGAAAACAGGTCGAGACGCTTTCTTT	CATSRDGGKTGRDAFF
TRBJ2-5	TRBV7-9	.	.	14	TGTGCCAGCCGAGAGGGTTATCCCGAGGAGACCCAGTACTTC	CASREGYPEETQYF
TRBJ1-6	TRBV5-1	.	TRBD1	20	TGCGCCAGCAGCGAAGGGGGGACAGCCCTAGTGGGCTCCTATAATTCACCCCTCCACTTT	CASSEGGTALVGSYNSPLHF
TRBJ2-2	TRBV6-4	.	.	13	TGTGCCAGCAGTAGGGACTGGGCCGGGGAGCTGTTTTTT	CASSRDWAGELFF
TRBJ1-6	TRBV9	.	TRBD1	16	TGTGCCAGCAGCGTAGCCCCCGGGACAGCCAATTCACCCCTCCACTTT	CASSVAPGTANSPLHF
TRBJ1-5	TRBV12-3/TRBV12-4	.	.	13	TGTGCCAGCAGTCGGGACACTGTGGAGCCCCAGCATTTT	CASSRDTVEPQHF
TRBJ1-1	TRBV30	.	TRBD1	14	TGTGCCTGGAGTGACAGGGGGGCGAACACTGAAGCTTTCTTT	CAWSDRGANTEAFF
TRBJ1-1	TRBV5-4	.	TRBD1	13	TGTGCCAGCAGCGTACAGGGGGCCGGTGAAGCTTTCTTT	CASSVQGAGEAFF
TRBJ2-1	TRBV4-1	.	.	16	TGCGCCAGCAGCCACGACACCGGGACTGCCTACAATGAGCAGTTCTTC	CASSHDTGTAYNEQFF
TRBJ2-1	TRBV29-1	.	TRBD2	15	TGCAGCGTGGTGGGACTAGCGGGAGGTCTCGGTGAGCAGTTCTTC	CSVVGLAGGLGEQFF
TRBJ2-1	TRBV4-1	few	TRBD2	15	TGCGCCAGCAGCTATCTAGCGGGATCCGACAATGAGCAGTTCTTC	CASSYLAGSDNEQFF
TRBJ2-2	TRBV7-2	.	TRBD2	15	TGTGCCAGCAGGACTAGCGGAGCGAACACCGGGGAGCTGTTTTTT	CASRTSGANTGELFF
TRBJ2-6	TRBV18	.	.	19	TGTGCCAGCTCACCACTTATGGCGGTCACCCCCTCTGGGGCCAACGTCCTGACTTTC	CASSPLMAVTPSGANVLTF
TRBJ2-5	TRBV4-1	.	TRBD1	17	TGCGCCAGCAGCCAAGACCCACAGGGGGCGGGCGGGGAGACCCAGTACTTC	CASSQDPQGAGGETQYF
TRBJ2-7	TRBV15	.	TRBD2	16	TGTGCCACCAGCAGAGAAGAGACTAGCGGGATGTACGAGCAGTACTTC	CATSREETSGMYEQYF
TRBJ1-2	TRBV4-1	.	.	15	TGCGCCAGCAGCCCGGACACAGGGAATATGGGCGGCTACACCTTC	CASSPDTGNMGGYTF
TRBJ2-5	TRBV3-1/TRBV3-2	.	TRBD2	15	TGTGCCAGCAGCCAAGAGGGCACGGGGGGGAAGACCCAGTACTTC	CASSQEGTGGKTQYF
TRBJ2-2	TRBV5-1	.	.	15	TGCGCCAGCAGCTTGAACAGCCTCAGAACCGGGGAGCTGTTTTTT	CASSLNSLRTGELFF
TRBJ2-3	TRBV7-3	.	.	14	TGTGCCAGCAGCCCGCTAAGTAGCACAGATACGCAGTATTTT	CASSPLSSTDTQYF
TRBJ2-3	TRBV28	.	TRBD1	16	TGTGCCAGCAGTCCCAGACAGGGGAGAGGCACAGATACGCAGTATTTT	CASSPRQGRGTDTQYF
TRBJ1-1	TRBV27	few	.	15	TGTGCCAGCAGTTTCACAGGGCCGAGTTATACTGAAGCTTTCTTT	CASSFTGPSYTEAFF
TRBJ2-7	TRBV30	.	.	11	TGTGCCTGGAGTACTCTCTACGAGCAGTACTTC	CAWSTLYEQYF
TRBJ2-2	TRBV7-9	.	.	17	TGTGCCAGCAGCTTAGCTCCCGGGAGAAGAAACACCGGGGAGCTGTTTTTT	CASSLAPGRRNTGELFF